The source of this T cell receptor beta chain is a study of T cell repertoires in cytomegalovirus infection. About the research overall: Shared public TCR beta signatures pointed to both CMV infection and a matching HLA type. General study points: HLA-C-restricted CMV-specific TCR beta clonotypes prevailed in the ex vivo response. The cumulative frequency of public TCR beta families distinguished individuals who carried CMV together with the relevant HLA.

The CDR3 covers 11 residues. V lost 8 bases and J lost 4, with 10 bases in between. Per the germline V gene, CDR1 is SQVTM and CDR2 is ANQGSEA. Comment on this clonotype: The antigen is undetermined.

MiXCR was run by TCRdb on the reads, yielding one entry per CDR3 protein. The sample consists of about 180,000 distinct CDR3 sequences, roughly 14% of them appearing once. The gene calls are TRBV29-1 and TRBJ2-3; maybe TRBD1 (6 bases). The origin of this receptor is a human donor in good health (CMV status not recorded). Some clones in this sample may be carry-over from other donors' samples. The sample comprised PBMCs. The CDR3 loop reads CSSYRADTQYF. The CDR3 region has the DNA TGCAGCAGTTACAGGGCAGATACGCAGTATTTT.